A single TCR beta chain is shown here with its context. What it binds is unknown. Germline values: CDR1 SGHNT, CDR2 YYREEE (reference sequence). Trimming took 1 base from V and 3 from J; bases not matched to a gene: 6. The CDR3 runs 16 residues. Assaying covered roughly 100,000 TCR templates per sample. Generated by immunoSEQ multiplex PCR, the TCRdb table keeps only in-frame clones and is missing some. Of roughly 100,000 clones detected, more than 85% appear once; the ten largest clones hold approximately 0.6%. This sample stems from a study of siplizumab effects on memory and regulatory T cells. Study findings and constraints: Under siplizumab, an average roughly 69% of mappable alloreactive CD4+ clones were Treg-derived, compared with 25% to 30% in controls. Suppressive function of proliferating Tregs from siplizumab cultures was not confirmed.

The receptor comes from a human donor in good health. The V and J genes are TRBV5-4 and TRBJ2-3; the match to TRBD2 covers 9 bases. Sequences were obtained from Tregs sorted from blood. CDR3 coding DNA: TGTGCCAGCAGCTTGTTAACGCTAGCGGGGACAGATACGCAGTATTTT. Protein product: CASSLLTLAGTDTQYF.